This T cell receptor beta chain stems from a study of Graves' ophthalmopathy and Graves' hyperthyroidism. Study at large: Peripheral blood sampling preceded any treatment and occurred at initial diagnosis.

Trimming stripped 0 bases from V and 8 bases from J, with 14 bases between. Germline V gene data show CDR1 as LNHNV and CDR2 as YYDKDF (reference sequence). This CDR3 has 15 amino acids. RNA transcripts served as template for amplifying TCR beta CDR3 sequences. Second-round multiplex PCR followed a first-round RT-PCR using HTBI primers. TCRdb passed the multiplex PCR reads through MiXCR, listing each CDR3 protein once. The top ten hold around 3.1% of the sample, which has 350,000 to 450,000 distinct CDR3 sequences, around 20% seen once. What was sequenced was peripheral blood. The rearrangement joins TRBV15 to TRBJ1-5, with a possible D match to TRBD1 (6 bases). The clonotype was recovered from a young woman with stable Graves' hyperthyroidism. The CDR3 DNA reads as TGTGCCACCAGCAGAGATAGGAGGGGGTTAGAGCCCCAGCATTTT. This sequence encodes CATSRDRRGLEPQHF.